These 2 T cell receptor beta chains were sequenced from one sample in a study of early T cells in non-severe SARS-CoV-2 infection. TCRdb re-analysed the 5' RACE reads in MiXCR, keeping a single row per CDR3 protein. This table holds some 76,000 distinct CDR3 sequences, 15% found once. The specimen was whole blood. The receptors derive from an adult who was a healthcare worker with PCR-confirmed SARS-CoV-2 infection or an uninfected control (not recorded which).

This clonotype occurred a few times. CDR3 sequence: CASSLGRQNTGELFF. In DNA form, the CDR3 reads TGTGCCAGCAGCTTAGGGCGGCAGAACACCGGGGAGCTGTTTTTT. The V gene is TRBV11-2, the J gene TRBJ2-2; D gene uncertain. Trimming took 1 base from V and 1 from J, leaving 7 bases between them. Germline assignment: CDR1 SGHAT and CDR2 FQNNGV. The CDR3 covers 15 residues.

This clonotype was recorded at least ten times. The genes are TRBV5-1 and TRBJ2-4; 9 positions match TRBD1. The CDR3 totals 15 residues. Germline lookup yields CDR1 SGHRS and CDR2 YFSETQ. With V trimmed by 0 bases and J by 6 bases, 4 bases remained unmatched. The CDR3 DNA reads TGCGCCAGCAGCTTGGATGGGACAGGGCTAAACATTCAGTACTTC. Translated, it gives CASSLDGTGLNIQYF.